Sequencing of this T cell receptor (beta chain) was carried out in a study of T cells in Graves' hyperthyroidism and ophthalmopathy. In its sample, this clonotype was seen many times. Diagnoses rested on clinical symptoms, serum thyroxine and TRAb, thyroid ultrasound and orbital computed tomography. TCR beta CDR3 region amplification was performed from RNA transcripts. HTBI primers were the set used in a first-round RT-PCR of the TCR CDR3. TCRdb called the multiplex PCR reads again in MiXCR, with one record for every CDR3 protein. The data show over 700,000 distinct CDR3 sequences, approximately 18% seen once. The CDR3 is made up of 15 amino acids. The trim removed 6 bases at V and 0 bases at J, leaving 8 bases unmatched. The germline V gene encodes CDR1 SNHLY and CDR2 FYNNEI.

The gene calls are TRBV2 and TRBJ2-7, with 7 bases that match TRBD1. Sequencing input: blood. The TCR comes from a woman aged 45-59 years with Graves' hyperthyroidism that later progressed to Graves' ophthalmopathy. The CDR3 region is CASRTDRAHSYEQYF. For the CDR3, the DNA is TGTGCCAGCAGAACAGACAGGGCCCACTCCTACGAGCAGTACTTC. The variable domain in full, with the rest retrieved from reference TRBV2 and TRBJ2-7, is EPEVTQTPSHQVTQMGQEVILRCVPISNHLYFYWYRQILGQKVEFLVSFYNNEISEKSEIFDDQFSVERPDGSNFTLKIRSTKLEDSAMYFCASRTDRAHSYEQYFGPGTRLTVT.